This TCR beta chain originates from a study of Ad26.COV2.S vaccination and SARS-CoV-2 variants. On the study more broadly: Once or twice, 56 days apart, Ad26.COV2.S was delivered intramuscularly.

Study-level points and caveats: Vaccinees and placebo recipients showed similar non-spike TCR breadth. After vaccination, reports described spike-specific CD8+ and CD4+ T cell responses as showing substantial breadth. An underestimation of total T cell responses may have resulted from the TCR breadth and depth analyses.

This clone came up once. The antigen is not known. This CDR3 comprises 13 residues. V gave up 2 bases and J gave up 4 bases, with 10 bases separating them. Germline V gene lookup returns CDR1 GTSNPN and CDR2 SVGIG (reference sequence). Treatment noted: some 20 received Ad26.COV2.S at low or high dose, single or two shots; several received placebo; per-sample allocation not given. Sampling was performed 63 days after the first vaccine or placebo injection. Some clones are missing from TCRdb's copy, which holds only in-frame ones; the method was immunoSEQ multiplex PCR. The table has about 440,000 clones, about 90% seen once.

The V and J genes are TRBV30 and TRBJ2-3; D uncertain. The sample consisted of peripheral blood, taken in a trial of Ad26.COV2.S vaccine versus placebo. The clonotype was recovered from a person aged 18-60 years who received the Ad26.COV2.S COVID-19 vaccine or a placebo. The CDR3 DNA sequence: TGTGCCTGGAGTTGGAGAGTTCCAGATACGCAGTATTTT. It codes for CAWSWRVPDTQYF.